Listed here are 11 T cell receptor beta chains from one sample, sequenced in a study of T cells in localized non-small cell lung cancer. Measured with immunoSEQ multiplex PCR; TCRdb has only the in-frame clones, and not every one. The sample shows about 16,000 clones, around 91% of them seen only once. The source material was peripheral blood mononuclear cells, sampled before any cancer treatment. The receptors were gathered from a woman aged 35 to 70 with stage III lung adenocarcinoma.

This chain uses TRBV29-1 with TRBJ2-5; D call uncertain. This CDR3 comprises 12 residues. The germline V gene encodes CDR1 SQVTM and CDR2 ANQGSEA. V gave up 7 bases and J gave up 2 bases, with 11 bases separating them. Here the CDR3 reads CSASGGQETQYF. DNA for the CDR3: TGCAGCGCATCGGGTGGGCAAGAGACCCAGTACTTC.

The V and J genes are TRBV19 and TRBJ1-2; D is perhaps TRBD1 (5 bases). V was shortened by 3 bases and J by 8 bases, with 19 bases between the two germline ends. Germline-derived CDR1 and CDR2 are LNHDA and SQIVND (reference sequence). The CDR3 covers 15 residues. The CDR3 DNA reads TGTGCCAGTAGTATCCTGACGCGCGGGGCAGGGGGCTACACCTTC. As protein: CASSILTRGAGGYTF.

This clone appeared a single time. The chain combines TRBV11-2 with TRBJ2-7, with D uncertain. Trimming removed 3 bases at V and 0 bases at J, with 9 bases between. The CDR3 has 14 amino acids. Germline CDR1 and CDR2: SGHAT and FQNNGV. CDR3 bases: TGTGCCAGCAGCTTGGGCAGCAACTCCTACGAGCAGTACTTC. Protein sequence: CASSLGSNSYEQYF.

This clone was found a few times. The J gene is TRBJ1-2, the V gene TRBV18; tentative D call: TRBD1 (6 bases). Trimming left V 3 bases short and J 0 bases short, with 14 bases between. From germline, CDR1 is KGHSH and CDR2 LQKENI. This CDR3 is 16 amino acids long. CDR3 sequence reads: CASSPPPGGSNYGYTF. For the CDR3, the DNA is TGTGCCAGCTCACCCCCCCCGGGGGGCTCTAACTATGGCTACACCTTC.

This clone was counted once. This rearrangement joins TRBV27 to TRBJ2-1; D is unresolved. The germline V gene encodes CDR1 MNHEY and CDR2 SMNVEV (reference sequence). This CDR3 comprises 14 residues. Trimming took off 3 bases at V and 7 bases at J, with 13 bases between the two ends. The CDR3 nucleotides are TGTGCCAGCAGTTTCGGAGTAATTACGAATGAGCAGTTCTTC. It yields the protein CASSFGVITNEQFF.

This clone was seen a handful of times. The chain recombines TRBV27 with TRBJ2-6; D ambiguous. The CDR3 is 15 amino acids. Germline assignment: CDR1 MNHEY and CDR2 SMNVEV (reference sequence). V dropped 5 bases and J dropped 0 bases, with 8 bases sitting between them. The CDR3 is CASSQWSSGANVLTF. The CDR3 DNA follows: TGTGCCAGCAGTCAATGGAGCTCTGGGGCCAACGTCCTGACTTTC.

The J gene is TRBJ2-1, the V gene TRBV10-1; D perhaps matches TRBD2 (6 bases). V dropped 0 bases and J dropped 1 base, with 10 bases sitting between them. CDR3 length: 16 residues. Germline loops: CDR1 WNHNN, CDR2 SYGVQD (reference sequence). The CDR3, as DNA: TGCGCCAGCAGTGAGTCGTTCGGGGGTTCCTACAATGAGCAGTTCTTC. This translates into CASSESFGGSYNEQFF.

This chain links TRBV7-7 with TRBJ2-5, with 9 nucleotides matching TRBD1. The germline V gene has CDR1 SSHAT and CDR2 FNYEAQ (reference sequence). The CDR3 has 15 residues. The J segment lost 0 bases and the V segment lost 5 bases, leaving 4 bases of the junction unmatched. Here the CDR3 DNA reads TGTGCCAGCAGCATACAGGGGGCCTACCAAGAGACCCAGTACTTC. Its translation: CASSIQGAYQETQYF.

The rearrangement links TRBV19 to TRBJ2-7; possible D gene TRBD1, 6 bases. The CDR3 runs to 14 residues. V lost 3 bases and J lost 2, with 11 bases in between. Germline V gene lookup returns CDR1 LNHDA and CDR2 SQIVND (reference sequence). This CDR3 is CASSIGGQAYEQYF. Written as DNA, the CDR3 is TGTGCCAGTAGTATTGGGGGCCAGGCCTACGAGCAGTACTTC.

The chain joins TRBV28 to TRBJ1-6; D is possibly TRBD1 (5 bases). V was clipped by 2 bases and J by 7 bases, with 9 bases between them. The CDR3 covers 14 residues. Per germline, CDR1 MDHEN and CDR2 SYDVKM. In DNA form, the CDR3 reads TGTGCCAGCAGTTTACGGGACGGAAATTCACCCCTCCACTTT. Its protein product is CASSLRDGNSPLHF.

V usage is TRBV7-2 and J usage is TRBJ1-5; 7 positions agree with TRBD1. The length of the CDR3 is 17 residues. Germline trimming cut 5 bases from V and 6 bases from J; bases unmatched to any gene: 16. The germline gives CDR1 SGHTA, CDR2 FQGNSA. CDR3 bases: TGTGCCAGCAGCCTTTACCTGCGTCAGGGGGGAAGTCAGCCCCAGCATTTT. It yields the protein CASSLYLRQGGSQPQHF.